What follows are 8 T cell receptor beta chains derived from one specimen sequenced in a study of identical twins. One entry per CDR3 protein, called by TCRdb with MiXCR from the 5' RACE reads. This sample has some 500,000 distinct CDR3 sequences, with more than 13% found just once. This same sample was also taken into another study, of yellow fever vaccine responses in identical twins.

Sequences were obtained from CD4+ T cells sorted from blood. These receptors all stem from a woman aged 18 to 35 in good health.

This clonotype was counted at least ten times. The CDR3 DNA is TGTGCCAGCAGCTTACTAGCGGGAGAAGGTGAGCAGTTCTTC. Protein product: CASSLLAGEGEQFF. V usage is TRBV7-2 and J usage is TRBJ2-1; TRBD2 aligns across 10 bases. This CDR3 contains 14 residues. V lost 2 bases and J lost 9; bases outside the gene matches: 4. Germline V gene data show CDR1 as SGHTA and CDR2 as FQGNSA.

This clonotype was seen more than once but under ten times. The CDR3 DNA sequence: TGTGCCAGCAGCTCTAAATGGGGACAGGCATACAATGAGCAGTTCTTC. This codes for CASSSKWGQAYNEQFF. V gene TRBV5-6 combines with J gene TRBJ2-1, with 8 positions matching TRBD1. Trimming cost V 3 bases and J 4 bases; bases outside gene matches: 9. There are 16 residues in the CDR3. Germline lookup yields CDR1 SGHDT and CDR2 YYEEEE. Full variable domain (missing parts from reference TRBV5-6 and TRBJ2-1): DAGVTQSPTHLIKTRGQQVTLRCSPKSGHDTVSWYQQALGQGPQFIFQYYEEEERQRGNFPDRFSGHQFPNYSSELNVNALLLGDSALYLCASSSKWGQAYNEQFFGPGTRLTVL.

This clonotype was seen only a few times. The chain uses TRBV20-1 and TRBJ2-2; D is uncertain. Germline lookup yields CDR1 DFQATT and CDR2 SNEGSKA (reference sequence). This CDR3 is built from 15 residues. Trimming shortened V by 1 base and J by 7 bases, and 16 bases separated the two germline ends. DNA of the CDR3: TGCAGTGCTAGAGGCCAGGCGGTCGCCGGCGGGGAGCTGTTTTTT. The encoded protein is CSARGQAVAGGELFF.

This clonotype was detected many times. The chain links TRBV12-3 or TRBV12-4 to TRBJ2-2; D call uncertain. The CDR3 covers 12 residues. Trimming removed 6 bases from V and 2 bases from J, with 4 bases in between. The CDR3 sequence is CASRYNTGELFF. CDR3 DNA sequence: TGTGCCAGCAGATATAACACCGGGGAGCTGTTTTTT.

This clonotype has ten or more counts. The chain couples TRBV12-3 or TRBV12-4 to TRBJ2-1; tentatively, D is TRBD1 (5 bases). The CDR3 is 13 amino acids. V was shortened by 11 bases and J by 9 bases, with 20 bases between the two germline ends. CDR3 amino acids: CAGQRQGYGEQFF. The CDR3, as DNA: TGTGCCGGACAACGGCAGGGTTACGGTGAGCAGTTCTTC.

The V gene is TRBV21-1, the J gene TRBJ2-7; the listed D gene, TRBD1, was not tested against the DNA. TRBV21-1 is deemed a pseudogene. This CDR3 has 15 amino acids. In nucleotides, the CDR3 is TGTGCCAGCAGCACCTCCGGGACACGCTCCTACGAGCAGTACTTC. This sequence encodes CASSTSGTRSYEQYF.

This clonotype has a handful of counts. The chain links TRBV9 to TRBJ1-2; 12 bases agree with TRBD1. J lost 6 bases, V lost 2 bases, and 2 bases had no gene match. Per the germline V gene, CDR1 is SGDLS and CDR2 is YYNGEE. CDR3 length: 14 amino acids. The chain's CDR3 is CASSVGQGADGYTF. The DNA for the CDR3 is TGTGCCAGCAGCGTGGGACAGGGGGCGGATGGCTACACCTTC.

V is TRBV6-2 or TRBV6-3 and J is TRBJ2-3; TRBD2 agrees at 8 bases. V shed 0 bases, J shed 4 bases, and the junction held 9 bases outside the gene matches. Germline V gives CDR1 MNHEY, CDR2 SVGEGT. The CDR3 is 17 residues long. DNA for the CDR3: TGTGCCAGCAGTTACTCTTGGGGCGGGAGGAGCCCAGATACGCAGTATTTT. Protein: CASSYSWGGRSPDTQYF.